The 32 T cell receptor beta chains below come from one sample, sequenced in a study of blood T cells in healthy people across ages. Next came a second PCR, run for about 7 to 12 cycles, which used a sample-barcoded 5' primer along with a J-beta primer mix. TCRdb re-derived calls from the 5' RACE reads in MiXCR, one entry per CDR3 protein. The sample yields about 640,000 distinct CDR3 sequences, about 30% seen once. Sequencing input: blood. These receptors originate from an elderly woman in good health.

This clonotype was counted once. Its ends do not fully match the called genes, so a read error is possible. The chain joins TRBV30 to TRBJ2-7, with 11 bases identical to TRBD1. Germline loops: CDR1 GTSNPN, CDR2 SVGIG (reference sequence). The CDR3 has 13 residues. The DNA for the CDR3 is TGTGCCTCCGAGGACAGGGGGCAGTACGAGCGGTACTTC. Translated, it gives CASEDRGQYERYF.

Concerning this clonotype itself: This may be a read error, as it is one base from a much larger clone. This chain uses TRBV4-3 with TRBJ2-7, with 10 positions matching TRBD1. In germline, CDR1 is LGHNA, CDR2 YSLEER. This CDR3 region has 16 residues. Losses at the gene ends were 0 bases for V and 7 bases for J; bases not matched to a gene: 9. The CDR3 nucleotides are TGCGCCAGCAGCCAAGAGGGAGGACAGGGGGGCGATGAGCAGTACTTC. As protein: CASSQEGGQGGDEQYF.

The chain is built from TRBV7-9 and TRBJ2-7, with D possibly matching TRBD1 (6 bases). Germline V gene data show CDR1 as SEHNR and CDR2 as FQNEAQ (reference sequence). This CDR3 has 11 residues. With 5 bases removed from V and 6 bases from J, the gap between germline ends came to 8 bases. CDR3 region: CASSTGSEQYF. As DNA, the CDR3 is TGTGCCAGCAGCACAGGGAGCGAGCAGTACTTC. Filled out from reference TRBV7-9 and TRBJ2-7, the complete variable domain reads DTGVSQNPRHKITKRGQNVTFRCDPISEHNRLYWYRQTLGQGPEFLTYFQNEAQLEKSRLLSDRFSAERPKGSFSTLEIQRTEQGDSAMYLCASSTGSEQYFGPGTRLTVT.

This clonotype occurred many times. The chain uses TRBV6-5 and TRBJ2-5; 11 bases fit TRBD2. This CDR3 has 17 residues. CDR1 MNHEY and CDR2 SVGAGI come from the germline V gene. V shed 2 bases and J 3 bases; nucleotides not matched to a gene: 8. The chain's CDR3 is CASSYLAGGRTKETQYF. The CDR3 DNA is TGTGCCAGCAGTTACCTAGCGGGGGGCCGAACTAAAGAGACCCAGTACTTC.

This sequence joins TRBV29-1 and TRBJ2-5, with a possible D match to TRBD2 (6 bases). The ends were cut back, 3 bases at V and 0 bases at J, with 20 bases in the middle. The CDR3 totals 17 residues. Germline V gives CDR1 SQVTM, CDR2 ANQGSEA. The CDR3 DNA reads TGCAGCGTTGATGCCGGGGTAGCGGCCTTGTACCAAGAGACCCAGTACTTC. It is translated as CSVDAGVAALYQETQYF.

This clonotype came up a few times. V is TRBV6-6 and J is TRBJ2-7, with 9 bases that match TRBD1. The germline V gene has CDR1 MNHNY and CDR2 SVGAGI (reference sequence). The CDR3 runs 15 residues. V was pared by 6 bases and J by 2 bases, with 8 bases of the junction left unmatched. CDR3 DNA sequence: TGTGCCAGCAGACTCGGGACAGGGAAAACCTACGAGCAGTACTTC. Protein product: CASRLGTGKTYEQYF.

This clonotype was found a few times. The chain couples TRBV10-3 to TRBJ1-3; the match to TRBD1 covers 9 bases. The germline V gene encodes CDR1 ENHRY and CDR2 SYGVKD. The CDR3 consists of 17 residues. The V gene end was trimmed by 1 base and the J gene end by 2 bases; junction bases not matched to a gene: 6. CDR3 in DNA: TGTGCCATCAGTGAGTTGTCCCGGGACAGGGCTGGAAACACCATATATTTT. Translated, it gives CAISELSRDRAGNTIYF.

This clonotype has a single count. Possible read error: a much larger clone is one base away. The rearrangement uses TRBV29-1 and TRBJ2-1; D is possibly TRBD1 (5 bases). From germline, CDR1 is SQVTM and CDR2 ANQGSEA. The CDR3 length is 14 residues. V was shortened by 3 bases and J by 13 bases, with 22 bases between the two germline ends. The CDR3 DNA is TGCAGCGTTGACGCTGGGCCAGGGATGGAGACCCAGTTCTTC. This encodes CSVDAGPGMETQFF.

Many counts were recorded for this clonotype. The genes are TRBV29-1 and TRBJ2-7; the match to TRBD1 covers 10 bases. Germline CDR1 SQVTM, CDR2 ANQGSEA. The length of the CDR3 is 13 residues. Trimming cost V 6 bases and J 4 bases; bases outside gene matches: 6. The CDR3 DNA follows: TGCAGCGTGAGACAGGGGGCGAGGTACGAGCAGTACTTC. It codes for CSVRQGARYEQYF.

This clonotype was found a few times. The chain has TRBV29-1 and TRBJ2-2; 8 positions agree with TRBD1. The CDR3 totals 14 residues. CDR1 and CDR2 (germline): SQVTM, ANQGSEA. The V segment lost 5 bases and the J segment 4 bases; nucleotides outside the gene matches: 6. CDR3 amino acids: CSVRDRRSTGELFF. CDR3 DNA sequence: TGCAGCGTTCGGGACAGGAGGAGCACCGGGGAGCTGTTTTTT.

There are a few counts of this clonotype. V usage is TRBV12-3 or TRBV12-4 and J usage is TRBJ2-7; 12 bases map to TRBD2. The junction had 10 bases not matched to a gene; V was cut back by 6 bases and J by 7 bases. The CDR3 length is 15 residues. CDR3 sequence reads: CASSPTSGGYNEQYF. The CDR3, as DNA: TGTGCCAGCAGCCCTACTAGCGGGGGGTACAATGAGCAGTACTTC.

This chain joins TRBV7-2 and TRBJ1-3; TRBD1 might be the D (5 bases). CDR1 is SGHTA, CDR2 FQGNSA, per germline. V was cut by 4 bases and J by 4 bases, with 11 bases left in between. The CDR3 runs 14 residues. The CDR3 region has the DNA TGTGCCAGCAGCTCCGGGGGGGTCGGAAACACCATATATTTT. It encodes CASSSGGVGNTIYF.

This clonotype came up a few times. The genes are TRBV20-1 and TRBJ2-5; possibly TRBD2 for D (7 bases). Germline V gene data show CDR1 as DFQATT and CDR2 as SNEGSKA (reference sequence). The CDR3 is 15 residues long. Trimming took off 6 bases at V and 11 bases at J, with 28 bases between the two ends. This chain's CDR3 is CSAAKGGGRYNEQYF. CDR3 DNA: TGCAGTGCCGCTAAGGGGGGGGGGAGGTACAATGAGCAGTACTTC.

V usage is TRBV28 and J usage is TRBJ2-6; D is possibly TRBD1 (6 bases). Trimming removed 2 bases from V and 2 bases from J, with 10 bases in between. CDR3 length: 16 residues. Germline V gene lookup returns CDR1 MDHEN and CDR2 SYDVKM. CDR3 coding DNA: TGTGCCAGCAGTTTAGGGACACGGGCTGGGGCCAACGTCCTGACTTTC. It yields the protein CASSLGTRAGANVLTF.

The CDR3 nucleotides are TGTGCCAGCAGATTTAGGGGCGCCGGTGAAAAACTGTTTTTT. Translating it yields CASRFRGAGEKLFF. The chain combines TRBV5-6 with TRBJ1-4, with D perhaps matching TRBD1 (5 bases). Trimming pared 5 bases from V and 7 bases from J, leaving 15 bases between. The CDR3 covers 14 residues. Looked up from germline, CDR1 is SGHDT and CDR2 is YYEEEE.

This clonotype was counted at least ten times. The V gene is TRBV20-1, the J gene TRBJ2-4; no definite D call. The CDR3 loop spans 14 amino acids. With 0 bases removed from V and 0 bases from J, the gap between germline ends came to 6 bases. Germline lookup yields CDR1 DFQATT and CDR2 SNEGSKA (reference sequence). The CDR3 sequence is CSARDVLAKNIQYF. CDR3 coding DNA: TGCAGTGCTAGAGACGTTCTAGCCAAAAACATTCAGTACTTC.

This clonotype has a handful of counts. The J gene is TRBJ2-5, the V gene TRBV5-6; 10 bases map to TRBD1. V was pared by 6 bases and J by 5 bases, with 7 bases of the junction left unmatched. The CDR3 length is 14 residues. Germline CDR1 SGHDT, CDR2 YYEEEE. CDR3 coding DNA: TGTGCCAGCAAGAGGACAGGGGGAGGGGAGACCCAGTACTTC. Amino acids: CASKRTGGGETQYF.

The chain links TRBV6-5 to TRBJ1-6; the D gene is possibly TRBD1 (6 bases). The germline CDR1 and CDR2 sequences are MNHEY and SVGAGI. With 6 bases removed from V and 5 bases from J, the gap between germline ends came to 11 bases. The CDR3 spans 14 residues. The DNA for the CDR3 is TGTGCCAGCAGAAGTACAGGGAATAATTCACCCCTCCACTTT. This gives the protein CASRSTGNNSPLHF.

This clonotype occurred many times. This chain connects TRBV10-3 to TRBJ2-6; 8 bases align to TRBD1. Per the germline V gene, CDR1 is ENHRY and CDR2 is SYGVKD. The CDR3 extends over 19 amino acids. V gave up 4 bases and J gave up 2 bases; unmatched junction bases: 13. The CDR3 DNA is TGTGCCATCAGTGCAGCCGTGACAGGGGCGAATCCTGGGGCCAACGTCCTGACTTTC. Protein: CAISAAVTGANPGANVLTF.

This clonotype was observed at least ten times. The chain joins TRBV20-1 to TRBJ1-2, with unresolved D. V was clipped by 0 bases and J by 7 bases, with 9 bases between them. Germline CDR1 is DFQATT and CDR2 is SNEGSKA (reference sequence). This CDR3 region has 12 residues. CDR3 nucleotides: TGCAGTGCTAGAGATCCCTCGGTTGGCTACACCTTC. It codes for CSARDPSVGYTF.

This clonotype appeared a few times. The rearrangement joins TRBV19 to TRBJ2-4; D is tentatively TRBD1 or TRBD2 (5 bases each). V lost 5 bases and J 8 bases, leaving 25 bases between the germline ends. This CDR3 is built from 17 residues. Germline CDR1 LNHDA, CDR2 SQIVND (reference sequence). As DNA, the CDR3 is TGTGCCAGTAGTCCGTCCTGGGGTGGGACCAAGAGGGACATTCAGTACTTC. This gives the protein CASSPSWGGTKRDIQYF. Together with reference TRBV19 and TRBJ2-4, the CDR3 gives the full variable domain: DGGITQSPKYLFRKEGQNVTLSCEQNLNHDAMYWYRQDPGQGLRLIYYSQIVNDFQKGDIAEGYSVSREKKESFPLTVTSAQKNPTAFYLCASSPSWGGTKRDIQYFGAGTRLSVL.

This clonotype was counted ten times or more. The chain uses TRBV7-3 and TRBJ2-3; unclear D gene. Germline V lookup: CDR1 SGHTA, CDR2 FQGTGA. V lost 7 bases and J lost 6, with 11 bases in between. The CDR3 has 12 amino acids. CDR3 amino acids: CASKSVGDTQYF. CDR3 coding DNA: TGTGCCAGCAAAAGCGTTGGGGATACGCAGTATTTT.

A few counts support this clonotype. This chain joins TRBV27 and TRBJ2-2; 9 bases are shared with TRBD1. The trim removed 3 bases at V and 4 bases at J, leaving 3 bases unmatched. The length of the CDR3 is 15 residues. Germline CDR1 reads MNHEY; CDR2 reads SMNVEV (reference sequence). The CDR3 is CASSFGTGSTGELFF. In DNA form, the CDR3 reads TGTGCCAGCAGTTTTGGGACAGGGAGCACCGGGGAGCTGTTTTTT.

Concerning this clonotype: This may come from a read error, since a much larger clone is one base off. The chain joins TRBV4-2 to TRBJ1-4, with D unresolved. The CDR3 contains 16 residues. CDR1 and CDR2 (germline): LGHNA, YNFKEQ. V was clipped by 0 bases and J by 3 bases, with 11 bases between them. The CDR3 loop reads CASSQDSEPSNEKLFF. CDR3 bases: TGTGCCAGCAGCCAAGATTCGGAACCATCTAATGAAAAACTGTTTTTT.

This clonotype was seen only a few times. The V call is TRBV15, the J call TRBJ1-1; D gene ambiguous. CDR1 and CDR2 from the germline V gene are LNHNV and YYDKDF (reference sequence). V was shortened by 1 base and J by 11 bases, with 8 bases between the two germline ends. The length of the CDR3 is 11 residues. The CDR3 bases are TGTGCCACCAGCAGAGGCACGTCGGCTTTCTTT. Protein: CATSRGTSAFF.

In regard to this clonotype: Since a much larger clone is just one base distant, this may be a read error. The DNA of the CDR3 is TGTGCCAGCAGTTTAATGGCCACCGAGCAGTACTTC. As protein: CASSLMATEQYF. V usage is TRBV12-3 or TRBV12-4 and J usage is TRBJ2-7; D remains unclear. Trimming removed 2 bases from V and 6 bases from J, with 8 bases in between. The CDR3 is 12 residues long.

The V gene is TRBV20-1, the J gene TRBJ1-6; 8 bases line up with TRBD1. Germline values: CDR1 DFQATT, CDR2 SNEGSKA (reference sequence). The CDR3 covers 14 residues. V was pared by 3 bases and J by 9 bases, with 7 bases of the junction left unmatched. The CDR3 bases are TGCAGTGCTAGCGACAGGGGAGGTAGTTCACCCCTCCACTTT. Encoded protein: CSASDRGGSSPLHF.

This clonotype was detected only a few times. A much larger clone lies one base from this, so it may be a read error. The rearrangement links TRBV7-9 to TRBJ1-6; D gene ambiguous. The CDR3 loop spans 12 amino acids. Germline CDR1 is SEHNR and CDR2 is FQNEAQ (reference sequence). The CDR3 DNA sequence: TGTGCCAGCAGCTTGGAGAATTCACCCCCCCACTTT. Amino acid sequence: CASSLENSPPHF. The full variable domain, with the rest looked up from reference TRBV7-9 and TRBJ1-6, is DTGVSQNPRHKITKRGQNVTFRCDPISEHNRLYWYRQTLGQGPEFLTYFQNEAQLEKSRLLSDRFSAERPKGSFSTLEIQRTEQGDSAMYLCASSLENSPPHFGNGTRLTVT.

This clonotype was observed at least ten times. V is TRBV3-1 and J is TRBJ2-3, with 13 positions matching TRBD2. The CDR3 contains 17 residues. The germline gives CDR1 LGHDT, CDR2 YNNKEL (reference sequence). J gave up 3 bases and V 5 bases, and 8 bases lay outside the gene matches. DNA for the CDR3: TGTGCCAGCAGCTCCGGGACTAGCGGGGTAGGGACAGATACGCAGTATTTT. Translated: CASSSGTSGVGTDTQYF.

This chain links TRBV12-3 or TRBV12-4 with TRBJ1-2, with D tentatively TRBD1 (6 bases). This CDR3 comprises 12 residues. Trimming took off 6 bases at V and 7 bases at J, with 12 bases between the two ends. CDR3: CASSGGPAGYTF. Written as DNA, the CDR3 is TGTGCCAGCAGCGGGGGGCCGGCTGGCTACACCTTC.

A remark on this clonotype: This may be a read error, as it is one base from a much larger clone. This sequence joins TRBV9 and TRBJ2-5; 10 nucleotides agree with TRBD2. This CDR3 comprises 16 residues. J gave up 11 bases and V 4 bases, and 17 bases lay outside the gene matches. In germline, CDR1 is SGDLS, CDR2 YYNGEE. This chain's CDR3 is CASSPPGVAGGEEQYF. Written as DNA, the CDR3 is TGTGCCAGCAGCCCCCCGGGGGTAGCGGGGGGAGAGGAGCAGTACTTC.

This clonotype occurred many times. This chain uses TRBV7-3 with TRBJ2-3, with 7 bases aligning to TRBD2. CDR1 is SGHTA, CDR2 FQGTGA, per germline. The J segment lost 5 bases and the V segment lost 5 bases, leaving 7 bases of the junction unmatched. The length of the CDR3 is 14 residues. This CDR3 is CASSVPPGGDTQYF. The CDR3 nucleotides read TGTGCCAGCAGCGTCCCCCCGGGGGGAGATACGCAGTATTTT.